The 7 T cell receptor beta chains listed next were all sequenced from one sample in a study of T cell repertoires in cytomegalovirus infection. TCRdb independently ran MiXCR on the reads; one entry per CDR3 protein. This sample carries fewer than 550,000 distinct CDR3 sequences, approximately 31% of them seen once, and the ten largest clones take about 13%. Sequences were obtained from PBMCs. The receptors were gathered from a human donor in good health (CMV status not recorded). Some clones in this sample may be carry-over from other donors' samples.

V gene TRBV24-1 combines with J gene TRBJ2-1; 8 nucleotides align to TRBD1. The CDR3 loop spans 15 amino acids. The V segment lost 1 base and the J segment 4 bases; nucleotides outside the gene matches: 2. Per germline, CDR1 KGHDR and CDR2 SFDVKD. The DNA for the CDR3 is TGTGCCACCAGTGATTTAGGGGACAGGTACAATGAGCAGTTCTTC. Its translation is CATSDLGDRYNEQFF.

This chain uses TRBV7-8 with TRBJ2-7; D not certain. Trimming shortened V by 7 bases and J by 3 bases, and 10 bases separated the two germline ends. CDR3 length equals 12 residues. Per the germline V gene, CDR1 is SGHVS and CDR2 is FQNEAQ. As DNA, the CDR3 is TGTGCCAGCACCGCTAGGGACTACGAGCAGTACTTC. This codes for CASTARDYEQYF.

This clonotype was counted a single time. The chain carries TRBV15 and TRBJ2-7; 9 positions agree with TRBD1. Trimming removed 2 bases from V and 6 bases from J; junction bases left unmatched: 17. This CDR3 has 18 amino acids. Germline loops: CDR1 LNHNV, CDR2 YYDKDF (reference sequence). The CDR3 here is CATSRPPGQGGRLREQYF. The CDR3 nucleotides read TGTGCCACCAGCAGACCGCCGGGACAGGGAGGCAGACTACGCGAGCAGTACTTC. The entire variable domain, with the rest obtained from reference TRBV15 and TRBJ2-7, is as follows: DAMVIQNPRYQVTQFGKPVTLSCSQTLNHNVMYWYQQKSSQAPKLLFHYYDKDFNNEADTPDNFQSRRPNTSFCFLDIRSPGLGDTAMYLCATSRPPGQGGRLREQYFGPGTRLTVT.

V gene TRBV4-3 combines with J gene TRBJ2-3, with 13 bases identical to TRBD2. Germline V gene lookup returns CDR1 LGHNA and CDR2 YSLEER. This CDR3 is built from 16 residues. V shed 5 bases, J shed 4 bases, and the junction held 6 bases outside the gene matches. The CDR3 spells CASSSRLAGGPDTQYF. CDR3 bases: TGCGCCAGCAGCTCTCGACTAGCGGGGGGTCCAGATACGCAGTATTTT.

This clonotype was counted between two and nine times. The chain employs TRBV18 and TRBJ1-5, with TRBD1 matching 7 bases. The CDR3 contains 13 residues. The germline gives CDR1 KGHSH, CDR2 LQKENI. V shed 3 bases and J 6 bases; nucleotides not matched to a gene: 2. The CDR3 nucleotides are TGTGCCAGCTCACCCGACAGGGTTCAGCCCCAGCATTTT. Residues: CASSPDRVQPQHF.

This clonotype was seen just once. It is likely a read error, because the conserved phenylalanine at the end of the CDR3 is missing. It is unclear where the CDR3 begins or ends on the DNA, so no DNA is shown, and the CDR3 is as TCRdb lists it. The chain recombines TRBV12-3 or TRBV12-4 with TRBJ2-3; the table gives TRBD2 as D, unverified against the DNA. A total of 15 residues make up the CDR3, ends included. CDR3 in amino acids: CASSSLAGGLDTKYC.

In its sample, this clonotype was seen a few times. The rearrangement uses TRBV7-2 and TRBJ1-3, with 9 nucleotides matching TRBD1. V lost 1 base, J lost 0 bases, and 10 bases stayed unmatched. Germline CDR1 reads SGHTA; CDR2 reads FQGNSA. The CDR3 covers 19 residues. In DNA form, the CDR3 reads TGTGCCAGCAGCTTAGTAGGAGGACAGGGGACCATCTCTGGAAACACCATATATTTT. It is translated as CASSLVGGQGTISGNTIYF.